The 6 T cell receptor beta chains listed next were all sequenced from one sample in a study of metastatic and nonmetastatic thyroid tumors. TCRdb re-processed the PCR reads through MiXCR. The profile shows about 15,000 clones, roughly 32% of them singletons. No patient received treatment before thyroid surgery. Sequenced: tumor tissue. The receptors come from a female donor with papillary thyroid cancer or a benign thyroid nodule (not recorded which). Some clones in this sample may be carry-over from other donors' samples.

V and J are TRBV20-1 and TRBJ2-1, with 11 bases aligning to TRBD2. The germline V gene has CDR1 DFQATT and CDR2 SNEGSKA (reference sequence). Germline trimming cut 0 bases from V and 2 bases from J; bases unmatched to any gene: 12. The CDR3 runs 19 residues. Here the CDR3 DNA reads TGCAGTGCTAGAGATCCGTGGCTAGCGGGGGGCCTTACCTACAATGAGCAGTTCTTC. It yields the protein CSARDPWLAGGLTYNEQFF.

This rearrangement joins TRBV7-6 to TRBJ2-7; D is unclear. Trimming left V 4 bases short and J 9 bases short, with 16 bases between. The CDR3 totals 13 residues. Germline assignment: CDR1 SGHVS and CDR2 FNYEAQ. The CDR3 DNA is TGTGCCAGCAGCTCCACGTCCAGGACGGGGCAGTACTTC. Encoded protein: CASSSTSRTGQYF.

This clone was observed a handful of times. V is TRBV6-1 and J is TRBJ1-2, with a possible D match to TRBD1 (6 bases). This CDR3 has 14 amino acids. Trimming removed 1 base from V and 5 bases from J, with 11 bases in between. Germline V gene data show CDR1 as MNHNS and CDR2 as SASEGT. CDR3 in DNA: TGTGCCAGCAGTGAAGAAACAGGGTCGTATGGCTACACCTTC. This translates into CASSEETGSYGYTF.

By share, this clone ranks as medium-sized. V is TRBV2 and J is TRBJ2-7; no reliable D call. The germline V and J ends were trimmed by 6 bases and 2 bases, with 17 bases remaining between them. The CDR3 contains 15 residues. Germline V gene data show CDR1 as SNHLY and CDR2 as FYNNEI. The CDR3 DNA is TGTGCCAGCAGAGGGCCACCTCTTAAGACCTACGAGCAGTACTTC. Encoded protein: CASRGPPLKTYEQYF.

This sequence joins TRBV30 and TRBJ2-3; D gene unclear. This CDR3 has 16 residues. Germline CDR1 reads GTSNPN; CDR2 reads SVGIG (reference sequence). With 0 bases removed from V and 2 bases from J, the gap between germline ends came to 15 bases. In nucleotides, the CDR3 is TGTGCCTGGAGTGTACTTCGACGGTATTACACAGATACGCAGTATTTT. Amino acid sequence: CAWSVLRRYYTDTQYF. The full variable domain, in which reference TRBV30 and TRBJ2-3 provide the parts outside the CDR3, is SQTIHQWPATLVQPVGSPLSLECTVEGTSNPNLYWYRQAAGRGLQLLFYSVGIGQISSEVPQNLSASRPQDRQFILSSKKLLLSDSGFYLCAWSVLRRYYTDTQYFGPGTRLTVL.

In its sample, this clone is medium-sized. In nucleotides, the CDR3 is TGCGCCAGCAGCCAAGACCAGGGTATGATGTCACCCCTCCACTTT. Translation: CASSQDQGMMSPLHF. This chain links TRBV4-1 with TRBJ1-6, with a tentative D call TRBD1 (5 bases). The CDR3 is made up of 15 amino acids. V was pared by 0 bases and J by 10 bases, with 13 bases between. Germline lookup yields CDR1 MGHRA and CDR2 YSYEKL.